This T cell receptor (beta chain) was documented in a study of blood T cell repertoires in COVID-19. Across the study: Samples of COVID-19 (acute and convalescent) were obtained from the United States, Italy and Spain.

CDR3 length equals 16 residues. Germline V gives CDR1 KGHSH, CDR2 LQKENI. V gave up 5 bases and J gave up 5 bases; unmatched junction bases: 11. In the study's own analysis: By means of reference gene primer amplification, nucleated cell counts were estimated. Using immunoSEQ multiplex PCR, the repertoire was profiled, and TCRdb retains in-frame clones only, with some absent. From that table come the V and J calls and clone size; the DNA was used to work out D and trimming. The sample records 250,000 or so clones, about nine tenths being singletons. This sequence originates from a woman aged 60 to 75 with acute or convalescent COVID-19. Sequencing was done on a sample of peripheral blood. The rearrangement uses TRBV18 and TRBJ1-2; TRBD1 agrees at 10 bases. Here the CDR3 reads CASSAYSTGGKYGYTF. DNA for the CDR3: TGTGCCAGCTCAGCGTATTCGACAGGGGGCAAGTATGGCTACACCTTC. Together with reference TRBV18 and TRBJ1-2, the CDR3 gives the full variable domain: NAGVMQNPRHLVRRRGQEARLRCSPMKGHSHVYWYRQLPEEGLKFMVYLQKENIIDESGMPKERFSAEFPKEGPSILRIQQVVRGDSAAYFCASSAYSTGGKYGYTFGSGTRLTVV.